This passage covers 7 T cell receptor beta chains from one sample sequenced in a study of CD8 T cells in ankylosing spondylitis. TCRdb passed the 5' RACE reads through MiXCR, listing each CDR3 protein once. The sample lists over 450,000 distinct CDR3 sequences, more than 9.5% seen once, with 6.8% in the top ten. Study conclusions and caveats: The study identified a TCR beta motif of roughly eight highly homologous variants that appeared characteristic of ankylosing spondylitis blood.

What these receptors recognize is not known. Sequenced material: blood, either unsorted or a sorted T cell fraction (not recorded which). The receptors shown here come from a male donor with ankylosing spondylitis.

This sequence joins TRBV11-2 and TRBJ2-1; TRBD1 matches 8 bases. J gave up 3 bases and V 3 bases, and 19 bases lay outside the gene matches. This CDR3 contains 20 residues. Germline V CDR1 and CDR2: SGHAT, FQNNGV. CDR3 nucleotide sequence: TGTGCCAGCAGCTTCCAAGGTACCACCGGGACAGGAGATTTCTACAATGAGCAGTTCTTC. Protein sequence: CASSFQGTTGTGDFYNEQFF.

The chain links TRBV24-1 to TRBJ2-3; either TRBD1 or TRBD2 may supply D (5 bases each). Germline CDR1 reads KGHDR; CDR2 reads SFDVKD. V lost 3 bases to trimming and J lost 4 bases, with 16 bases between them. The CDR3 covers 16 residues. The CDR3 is CATSDEGPVAPDTQYF. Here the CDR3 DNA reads TGTGCCACCAGTGATGAGGGACCCGTAGCCCCAGATACGCAGTATTTT.

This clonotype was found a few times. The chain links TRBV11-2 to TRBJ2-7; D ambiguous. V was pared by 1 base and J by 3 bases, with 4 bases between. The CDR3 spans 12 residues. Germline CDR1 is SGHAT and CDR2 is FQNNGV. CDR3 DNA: TGTGCCAGCAGCTTAGGAATCTACGAGCAGTACTTC. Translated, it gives CASSLGIYEQYF.

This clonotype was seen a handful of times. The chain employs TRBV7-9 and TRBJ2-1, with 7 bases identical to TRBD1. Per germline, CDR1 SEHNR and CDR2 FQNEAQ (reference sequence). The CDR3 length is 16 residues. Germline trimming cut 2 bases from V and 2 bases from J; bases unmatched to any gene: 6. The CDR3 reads CASSLLGQKTYNEQFF. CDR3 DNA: TGTGCCAGCAGCTTACTGGGACAGAAGACCTACAATGAGCAGTTCTTC.

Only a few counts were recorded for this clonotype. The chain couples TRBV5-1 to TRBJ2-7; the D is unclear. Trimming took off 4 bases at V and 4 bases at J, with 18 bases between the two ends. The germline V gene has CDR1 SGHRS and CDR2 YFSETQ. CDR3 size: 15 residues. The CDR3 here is CASSPASEASYEQYF. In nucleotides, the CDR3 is TGCGCCAGCAGCCCCGCGTCGGAAGCCTCGTACGAGCAGTACTTC. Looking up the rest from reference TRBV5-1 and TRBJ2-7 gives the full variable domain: KAGVTQTPRYLIKTRGQQVTLSCSPISGHRSVSWYQQTPGQGLQFLFEYFSETQRNKGNFPGRFSGRQFSNSRSEMNVSTLELGDSALYLCASSPASEASYEQYFGPGTRLTVT.

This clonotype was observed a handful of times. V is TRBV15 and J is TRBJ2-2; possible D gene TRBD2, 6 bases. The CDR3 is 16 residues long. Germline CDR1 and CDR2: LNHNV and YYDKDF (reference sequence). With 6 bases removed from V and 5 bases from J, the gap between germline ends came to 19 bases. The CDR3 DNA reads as TGTGCCACCAGGGGGTTAGCGGAGCGAGAAACCGGGGAGCTGTTTTTT. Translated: CATRGLAERETGELFF.

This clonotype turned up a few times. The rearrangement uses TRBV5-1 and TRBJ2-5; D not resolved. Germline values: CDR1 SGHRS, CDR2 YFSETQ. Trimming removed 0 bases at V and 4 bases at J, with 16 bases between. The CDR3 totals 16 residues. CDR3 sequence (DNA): TGCGCCAGCAGCTTGGACCCGAATGGAAGTGGAGAGACCCAGTACTTC. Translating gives CASSLDPNGSGETQYF.